A single sample gave rise to the 15 T cell receptor beta chains below, sequenced in a study of metastatic and nonmetastatic thyroid tumors. Patients underwent thyroid surgery, and none had received any treatment before it. TCRdb reanalyzed the PCR reads with MiXCR. There are 2,500 to 3,000 clones in the sample; around 36% occur only once, and 22% lies in the top ten. Input material: tumor tissue. Source of these receptors: a female donor with papillary thyroid cancer or a benign thyroid nodule (not recorded which). Some clones in this sample may be carry-over from other donors' samples.

V is TRBV30 and J is TRBJ2-7; 7 nucleotides agree with TRBD1. The CDR3 is made up of 14 amino acids. Per the germline V gene, CDR1 is GTSNPN and CDR2 is SVGIG (reference sequence). The trim removed 0 bases at V and 2 bases at J, leaving 4 bases unmatched. The CDR3 DNA reads TGTGCCTGGAGTGTAAGGGGACAGACCTACGAGCAGTACTTC. Translating it yields CAWSVRGQTYEQYF. The variable domain in full, completed from reference TRBV30 and TRBJ2-7, reads SQTIHQWPATLVQPVGSPLSLECTVEGTSNPNLYWYRQAAGRGLQLLFYSVGIGQISSEVPQNLSASRPQDRQFILSSKKLLLSDSGFYLCAWSVRGQTYEQYFGPGTRLTVT.

The J gene is TRBJ1-2, the V gene TRBV18; no reliable D call. The CDR3 sequence is 15 residues long. CDR1 is KGHSH and CDR2 is LQKENI in the germline V gene. Trimming took 2 bases from V and 2 from J, leaving 12 bases between them. The CDR3 region is CASSPERTPNYGYTF. DNA of the CDR3: TGTGCCAGCTCACCAGAGCGGACCCCGAACTATGGCTACACCTTC.

A note on this clone: Other DNA sequences within the sample encode an identical CDR3. The rearrangement links TRBV12-3 or TRBV12-4 to TRBJ2-1, with D tentatively TRBD1 (5 bases). Trimming shortened V by 6 bases and J by 6 bases, and 9 bases separated the two germline ends. This CDR3 is built from 12 residues. CDR3 bases: TGTGCCAGCAGGACAGCCGGCAATGAGCAGTTCTTC. Its protein is CASRTAGNEQFF.

The chain links TRBV9 to TRBJ2-7; D uncertain. Trimming removed 1 base from V and 5 bases from J, with 16 bases in between. CDR1 SGDLS and CDR2 YYNGEE come from the germline V gene. CDR3 length: 15 amino acids. The CDR3 nucleotides read TGTGCCAGCAGCGTATATTTCCGTGAAATGGACGAGCAGTACTTC. Protein product: CASSVYFREMDEQYF.

Note on this clone: One end of the junction does not line up with germline, which may come from a read error. Here the CDR3 reads CASSYIGGEETQYF. CDR3 in DNA: TGTGCCAGTAGTTACATTGGAGGGGAGGAGACCCAGTACTTC. V is TRBV6-9 and J is TRBJ2-5, with D perhaps matching TRBD2 (6 bases). The CDR3 extends over 14 amino acids. Germline loops: CDR1 MNHGY, CDR2 SVAAGI.

This sequence joins TRBV6-2 or TRBV6-3 and TRBJ2-3; TRBD2 matches 11 bases. CDR1 is MNHEY and CDR2 is SVGEGT in the germline V gene. This CDR3 region has 16 residues. With 7 bases clipped from V and 2 bases from J, the junction kept 8 bases outside the gene matches. The CDR3 nucleotides read TGTGCCAGCACCCCAGCTAGCGGGAGGATCACAGATACGCAGTATTTT. This encodes CASTPASGRITDTQYF.

This clone came up a few times. This chain links TRBV28 with TRBJ1-6, with D possibly being TRBD1 (6 bases). CDR1 and CDR2 from the germline V gene are MDHEN and SYDVKM. V was pared by 4 bases and J by 5 bases, with 15 bases between. This CDR3 is built from 16 residues. This chain's CDR3 is CASSSLGWTDNSPLHF. The DNA for the CDR3 is TGTGCCAGCAGTTCATTGGGTTGGACAGATAATTCACCCCTCCACTTT. Full variable domain (remainder filled in from reference TRBV28 and TRBJ1-6): DVKVTQSSRYLVKRTGEKVFLECVQDMDHENMFWYRQDPGLGLRLIYFSYDVKMKEKGDIPEGYSVSREKKERFSLILESASTNQTSMYLCASSSLGWTDNSPLHFGNGTRLTVT.

This clone is classed as medium-sized. CDR3 residues: CSAREREYEQYF. The CDR3 DNA follows: TGCAGTGCTAGAGAGCGGGAGTACGAGCAGTACTTC. The V call is TRBV20-1, the J call TRBJ2-7; TRBD2 matches at 7 bases. V dropped 0 bases and J dropped 4; count of bases not matched to a gene: 0. Germline values: CDR1 DFQATT, CDR2 SNEGSKA (reference sequence). This CDR3 has 12 amino acids.

V gene TRBV13 combines with J gene TRBJ2-1; TRBD1 is a possible D gene (5 bases). The CDR3 loop spans 11 amino acids. From germline, CDR1 is PRHDT and CDR2 FYEKMQ (reference sequence). Trimming took 5 bases from V and 15 from J, leaving 14 bases between them. DNA of the CDR3: TGTGCCAGCAGCCTCGGGCAGGGTCCGTTCTTC. Its protein is CASSLGQGPFF. Together with reference TRBV13 and TRBJ2-1, the CDR3 gives the full variable domain: AAGVIQSPRHLIKEKRETATLKCYPIPRHDTVYWYQQGPGQDPQFLISFYEKMQSDKGSIPDRFSAQQFSDYHSELNMSSLELGDSALYFCASSLGQGPFFGPGTRLTVL.

This clone ranks as large. The chain combines TRBV29-1 with TRBJ1-1; D perhaps matches TRBD1 (5 bases). The CDR3 extends over 12 amino acids. CDR1 SQVTM and CDR2 ANQGSEA come from the germline V gene. This CDR3 is CRVDSRNTEAFF. The CDR3 nucleotides are TGCAGAGTCGACAGTCGAAACACTGAAGCTTTCTTT. Full variable domain (missing parts from reference TRBV29-1 and TRBJ1-1): SAVISQKPSRDICQRGTSLTIQCQVDSQVTMMFWYRQQPGQSLTLIATANQGSEATYESGFVIDKFPISRPNLTFSTLTVSNMSPEDSSIYLCRVDSRNTEAFFGQGTRLTVV.

V gene TRBV11-2 combines with J gene TRBJ2-7; 7 bases fit TRBD2. Germline V gene lookup returns CDR1 SGHAT and CDR2 FQNNGV. CDR3 size: 15 residues. Germline trimming cut 0 bases from V and 4 bases from J; bases unmatched to any gene: 6. The CDR3 DNA reads as TGTGCCAGCAGCTTAGAAGGGAGGGCAACTTACGAGCAGTACTTC. This translates into CASSLEGRATYEQYF.

This chain connects TRBV6-2 or TRBV6-3 to TRBJ1-1, with TRBD1 matching over 8 bases. There are 13 residues in the CDR3. Germline CDR1 reads MNHEY; CDR2 reads SVGEGT. Unmatched junction bases numbered 6, after V lost 2 bases and J lost 10 bases. The CDR3, as DNA: TGTGCCAGCAGTTACCAGGGGGCGGTAAGAGCTTTCTTT. Translation: CASSYQGAVRAFF.

This chain links TRBV20-1 with TRBJ1-1; D unresolved. V was cut by 3 bases and J by 2 bases, with 13 bases left in between. This CDR3 has 14 residues. Germline values: CDR1 DFQATT, CDR2 SNEGSKA (reference sequence). The CDR3 bases are TGCAGTGCTAGTGGGCGGAGAGCAAACACTGAAGCTTTCTTT. This encodes CSASGRRANTEAFF.

V and J are TRBV15 and TRBJ2-7; 7 bases fit TRBD2. The CDR3 length is 13 residues. J lost 8 bases, V lost 0 bases, and 4 bases had no gene match. CDR1 is LNHNV and CDR2 is YYDKDF in the germline V gene (reference sequence). CDR3 DNA sequence: TGTGCCACCAGCAGAGAGGGGGGGGAACAGCAGTACTTC. It specifies CATSREGGEQQYF.

The J gene is TRBJ2-1, the V gene TRBV29-1, with TRBD2 matching over 8 bases. V shed 2 bases and J 1 base; nucleotides not matched to a gene: 7. CDR1 is SQVTM and CDR2 is ANQGSEA in the germline V gene. There are 16 residues in the CDR3. The CDR3 protein is CSVESPERESYNEQFF. In nucleotides, the CDR3 is TGCAGCGTTGAATCCCCTGAGCGGGAGTCCTACAATGAGCAGTTCTTC.